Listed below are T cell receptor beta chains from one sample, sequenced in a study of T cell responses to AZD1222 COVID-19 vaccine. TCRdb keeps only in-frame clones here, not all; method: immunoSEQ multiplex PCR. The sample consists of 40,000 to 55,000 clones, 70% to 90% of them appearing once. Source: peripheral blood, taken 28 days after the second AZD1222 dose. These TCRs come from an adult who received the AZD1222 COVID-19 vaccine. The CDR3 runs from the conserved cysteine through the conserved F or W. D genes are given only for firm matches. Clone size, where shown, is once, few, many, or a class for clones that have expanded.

CDR3: CASSRWDSSVQNAEAFF
DNA: TGTGCCAGTAGTCGATGGGACAGTTCGGTCCAAAATGCTGAAGCTTTCTTT
V: TRBV19
D: TRBD1
J: TRBJ1-1
size: .

CDR3: CASSHQSGAYEQYF
DNA: TGTGCCAGTAGCCACCAGTCAGGGGCCTACGAGCAGTACTTC
V: TRBV19
D: .
J: TRBJ2-7
size: .

CDR3: CASSPGASGIYEQYF
DNA: TGTGCCAGCTCACCCGGGGCTAGCGGGATCTACGAGCAGTACTTC
V: TRBV18
D: TRBD2
J: TRBJ2-7
size: few

CDR3: CASSGSGQGYNEQFF
DNA: TGTGCCAGCAGTGGATCGGGACAGGGCTACAATGAGCAGTTCTTC
V: TRBV28
D: TRBD1
J: TRBJ2-1
size: .

CDR3: CASSSGGPGNEQFF
DNA: TGCGCCAGCAGCTCGGGGGGGCCCGGGAATGAGCAGTTCTTC
V: TRBV5-1
D: TRBD2
J: TRBJ2-1
size: .

CDR3: CASSLQTSGRATDTQYF
DNA: TGTGCCAGCAGCTTACAGACTAGCGGGAGAGCGACAGATACGCAGTATTTT
V: TRBV7-2
D: TRBD2
J: TRBJ2-3
size: .

CDR3: CASRRAQYF
DNA: TGCGCCAGCAGGAGGGCTCAGTACTTC
V: TRBV10-1
D: .
J: TRBJ2-4
size: .

CDR3: CASSRRLAVIKETQYF
DNA: TGTGCCAGCAGCCGCCGCCTAGCGGTAATCAAAGAGACCCAGTACTTC
V: TRBV11-2
D: TRBD2
J: TRBJ2-5
size: .

CDR3: CATHRTGNTGELFF
DNA: TGTGCCACTCACCGGACGGGGAACACCGGGGAGCTGTTTTTT
V: TRBV10-3
D: .
J: TRBJ2-2
size: once

CDR3: CASSLEAGGPYEQYF
DNA: TGTGCCAGCAGCTTAGAAGCGGGAGGCCCCTACGAGCAGTACTTC
V: TRBV11-2
D: TRBD2
J: TRBJ2-7
size: .

CDR3: CASSSLILAGGPGGQFF
DNA: TGTGCCAGCAGCTCCCTGATTCTAGCGGGAGGGCCAGGGGGGCAGTTCTTC
V: TRBV7-8
D: TRBD2
J: TRBJ2-1
size: .

CDR3: CSASQGLGSGYGYTF
DNA: TGCAGTGCTAGTCAGGGGTTGGGTTCCGGCTATGGCTACACCTTC
V: TRBV20-1
D: .
J: TRBJ1-2
size: .

CDR3: CASSLQGQGDTGELFF
DNA: TGTGCCAGCAGCTTGCAGGGACAGGGGGACACCGGGGAGCTGTTTTTT
V: TRBV5-5
D: TRBD1
J: TRBJ2-2
size: .

CDR3: CASSVPYRGYGYTF
DNA: TGTGCCAGCAGTGTCCCGTACAGGGGCTATGGCTACACCTTC
V: TRBV2
D: TRBD1
J: TRBJ1-2
size: once

CDR3: CASSQVAGSDEQYF
DNA: TGCGCCAGCAGCCAAGTAGCGGGATCGGACGAGCAGTACTTC
V: TRBV5-1
D: TRBD2
J: TRBJ2-7
size: .

CDR3: CASTLGTGGNGYTF
DNA: TGCGCCAGCACTCTCGGGACAGGGGGGAATGGCTACACCTTC
V: TRBV5-1
D: TRBD1
J: TRBJ1-2
size: .

CDR3: CASSPTPTSYNEQFF
DNA: TGTGCCAGCAGCCCCACTCCAACTTCCTACAATGAGCAGTTCTTC
V: TRBV2
D: .
J: TRBJ2-1
size: .

CDR3: CATSRGTDQETQYF
DNA: TGTGCCACCAGCAGAGGAACGGACCAAGAGACCCAGTACTTC
V: TRBV15
D: .
J: TRBJ2-5
size: .

CDR3: CASTGGGPYEQYF
DNA: TGTGCCAGCACTGGGGGAGGGCCGTACGAGCAGTACTTC
V: TRBV6-5
D: TRBD2
J: TRBJ2-7
size: .

CDR3: CASMGRSSYNSPLHF
DNA: TGTGCCAGCATGGGCAGGAGCTCCTATAATTCACCCCTCCACTTT
V: TRBV6-6
D: .
J: TRBJ1-6
size: .